This TCR beta chain was found in a study of T cells in tuberculosis. Points on this clone: Its antigen is currently unknown.

Produced via immunoSEQ multiplex PCR; TCRdb's table is partial and in-frame only. Among 25,000 to 35,000 clones listed, 85% to 95% were seen once. CDR3 length equals 16 residues. Whole-study results and caveats: Shorter CDR3-alpha in active tuberculosis partly drove smaller distances. Active tuberculosis TCR-alpha repertoires lay closer to GMM-specific TCRs than IGRA-negative controls, suggesting clonal expansion.

This clonotype was obtained from a donor between 10 and 29 years old with latent tuberculosis or without tuberculosis infection. Some clones in this sample may be carry-over from other donors' samples. This sequence joins TRBV23-1 and TRBJ1-6, with D perhaps TRBD1 (5 bases). TRBV23-1 is assigned to the ORF class and has an uncertain function. Material: PBMCs. CDR3 residues: CAPHRGGSSGNSPLHF. CDR3 nucleotide sequence: TGCGCACCCCACCGTGGGGGGTCTTCGGGAAATTCACCCCTCCACTTT.